Listed below are T cell receptor beta chains from one sample, sequenced in a study of T cells in Graves' hyperthyroidism and ophthalmopathy. One entry per CDR3 protein, called by TCRdb with MiXCR from the multiplex PCR reads. The sample yields 400,000 or so distinct CDR3 sequences, roughly 15% seen once. The source material was blood. The receptors originated from a woman in her twenties or thirties with Graves' ophthalmopathy. Each CDR3 is given with its conserved first and last residue. The order of the fields is J gene, V gene, clone size, D gene, CDR3 protein, CDR3 DNA. D genes are given only for firm matches. Clone size is given for some rows only: seen once, a few or many times, or a class if the clone is expanded.

j_gene: TRBJ2-1
v_gene: TRBV24-1
abundance: few
d_gene: TRBD2
CDR3aa: CATSDSGGPYNEQFF
CDR3nt: TGTGCCACCAGTGATTCGGGGGGACCGTACAATGAGCAGTTCTTC

j_gene: TRBJ1-2
v_gene: TRBV7-8
abundance: many
d_gene: NA
CDR3aa: CASSLGSWPDANYGYTF
CDR3nt: TGTGCCAGCAGCTTAGGGTCGTGGCCAGACGCTAACTATGGCTACACCTTC

j_gene: TRBJ2-2
v_gene: TRBV7-2
abundance: many
d_gene: NA
CDR3aa: CASRGWGFTGELFF
CDR3nt: TGTGCCAGCAGGGGGTGGGGGTTCACCGGGGAGCTGTTTTTT

j_gene: TRBJ2-7
v_gene: TRBV5-1
abundance: many
d_gene: NA
CDR3aa: CASKMTTNEQYF
CDR3nt: TGCGCCAGCAAGATGACGACTAACGAGCAGTACTTC

j_gene: TRBJ1-5
v_gene: TRBV6-1
abundance: NA
d_gene: TRBD1
CDR3aa: CASRPGTAFSNQPQHF
CDR3nt: TGTGCCAGCAGGCCCGGGACAGCATTTAGCAATCAGCCCCAGCATTTT

j_gene: TRBJ2-5
v_gene: TRBV12-3/TRBV12-4
abundance: many
d_gene: NA
CDR3aa: CASRRTYPEAETQYF
CDR3nt: TGTGCCAGCAGACGGACATACCCTGAGGCGGAGACCCAGTACTTC

j_gene: TRBJ2-3
v_gene: TRBV5-5
abundance: many
d_gene: NA
CDR3aa: CASSLASTSQRADTQYF
CDR3nt: TGTGCCAGCAGCTTGGCGTCAACTAGCCAGAGGGCAGATACGCAGTATTTT

j_gene: TRBJ2-7
v_gene: TRBV30
abundance: NA
d_gene: NA
CDR3aa: CAWSAQGWTYEQYF
CDR3nt: TGTGCCTGGAGTGCGCAGGGTTGGACCTACGAGCAGTACTTC

j_gene: TRBJ2-2
v_gene: TRBV24-1
abundance: few
d_gene: TRBD1
CDR3aa: CATRAPGQGAIGELFF
CDR3nt: TGTGCCACCAGGGCTCCGGGACAGGGGGCGATCGGGGAGCTGTTTTTT

j_gene: TRBJ2-2
v_gene: TRBV12-3/TRBV12-4
abundance: many
d_gene: NA
CDR3aa: CASSLGEFANTGELFF
CDR3nt: TGTGCCAGCAGTTTGGGGGAGTTCGCGAACACCGGGGAGCTGTTTTTT

j_gene: TRBJ2-7
v_gene: TRBV18
abundance: many
d_gene: TRBD1
CDR3aa: CASSRDRGYYEQYF
CDR3nt: TGTGCCAGCTCACGGGACAGGGGGTACTACGAGCAGTACTTC

j_gene: TRBJ2-5
v_gene: TRBV20-1
abundance: many
d_gene: TRBD2
CDR3aa: CSAHETSGGQETQYF
CDR3nt: TGCAGTGCTCATGAGACTAGCGGGGGCCAAGAGACCCAGTACTTC

j_gene: TRBJ1-4
v_gene: TRBV6-1
abundance: NA
d_gene: NA
CDR3aa: CASSEGAGTNEKLFF
CDR3nt: TGTGCCAGCAGTGAAGGGGCAGGGACGAATGAAAAACTGTTTTTT

j_gene: TRBJ1-6
v_gene: TRBV30
abundance: many
d_gene: TRBD1
CDR3aa: CAWRGDRDNSPLHF
CDR3nt: TGTGCCTGGAGGGGGGACAGAGACAATTCACCCCTCCACTTT

j_gene: TRBJ1-5
v_gene: TRBV3-1
abundance: many
d_gene: NA
CDR3aa: CASSHGGNQPQHF
CDR3nt: TGTGCCAGCAGCCATGGGGGGAATCAGCCCCAGCATTTT

j_gene: TRBJ2-5
v_gene: TRBV2
abundance: many
d_gene: NA
CDR3aa: CASSSFAETQYF
CDR3nt: TGTGCCAGCAGCTCTTTTGCGGAGACCCAGTACTTC

j_gene: TRBJ1-5
v_gene: TRBV6-1
abundance: few
d_gene: NA
CDR3aa: CASRLSGRNQPQHF
CDR3nt: TGTGCCAGCAGACTCTCGGGGCGGAATCAGCCCCAGCATTTT

j_gene: TRBJ1-5
v_gene: TRBV28
abundance: many
d_gene: NA
CDR3aa: CASSLLGTNQPQHF
CDR3nt: TGTGCCAGCAGTTTATTAGGGACAAATCAGCCCCAGCATTTT

j_gene: TRBJ2-1
v_gene: TRBV12-3/TRBV12-4
abundance: many
d_gene: NA
CDR3aa: CASSPLTTLISYNEQFF
CDR3nt: TGTGCCAGCAGTCCACTCACGACCCTAATCTCCTACAATGAGCAGTTCTTC

j_gene: TRBJ2-7
v_gene: TRBV5-1
abundance: many
d_gene: NA
CDR3aa: CASSLIGETYEQYF
CDR3nt: TGCGCCAGCAGCTTGATTGGGGAAACCTACGAGCAGTACTTC

j_gene: TRBJ1-6
v_gene: TRBV30
abundance: many
d_gene: TRBD1
CDR3aa: CAWSEGQGGSPLHF
CDR3nt: TGTGCCTGGAGTGAGGGACAGGGAGGTTCACCCCTCCACTTT

j_gene: TRBJ2-3
v_gene: TRBV7-6
abundance: many
d_gene: TRBD2
CDR3aa: CASRLGLAGGSTDTQYF
CDR3nt: TGTGCCAGCAGATTGGGACTAGCGGGGGGGAGCACAGATACGCAGTATTTT

j_gene: TRBJ2-7
v_gene: TRBV7-8
abundance: many
d_gene: NA
CDR3aa: CASSSLQSFHEQYF
CDR3nt: TGTGCCAGCAGCTCTTTACAGAGTTTCCACGAGCAGTACTTC

j_gene: TRBJ1-1
v_gene: TRBV19
abundance: NA
d_gene: TRBD1
CDR3aa: CASSTLAGTGGTEAFF
CDR3nt: TGTGCCAGTAGTACCCTAGCCGGGACAGGGGGGACTGAAGCTTTCTTT

j_gene: TRBJ2-1
v_gene: TRBV20-1
abundance: many
d_gene: NA
CDR3aa: CSAHPFAEQFF
CDR3nt: TGCAGTGCCCACCCCTTCGCGGAGCAGTTCTTC

j_gene: TRBJ1-5
v_gene: TRBV7-6
abundance: NA
d_gene: NA
CDR3aa: CASSVSTGGPQHF
CDR3nt: TGTGCCAGCAGCGTTTCTACGGGGGGGCCCCAGCATTTT

j_gene: TRBJ2-6
v_gene: TRBV28
abundance: NA
d_gene: TRBD2
CDR3aa: CASSFDLAGSSGANVLTF
CDR3nt: TGTGCCAGCAGTTTTGATCTAGCGGGTTCCTCTGGGGCCAACGTCCTGACTTTC

j_gene: TRBJ2-3
v_gene: TRBV11-2
abundance: many
d_gene: NA
CDR3aa: CASSLLRGRTDTQYF
CDR3nt: TGTGCCAGCAGCTTATTGAGGGGTAGAACAGATACGCAGTATTTT

j_gene: TRBJ2-3
v_gene: TRBV6-1
abundance: many
d_gene: TRBD2
CDR3aa: CASRIAGGTDTQYF
CDR3nt: TGTGCCAGCAGGATAGCGGGGGGCACAGATACGCAGTATTTT

j_gene: TRBJ2-5
v_gene: TRBV3-1
abundance: many
d_gene: NA
CDR3aa: CASSQAQVTVQETQYF
CDR3nt: TGTGCCAGCAGCCAGGCTCAGGTCACCGTCCAAGAGACCCAGTACTTC

j_gene: TRBJ2-1
v_gene: TRBV12-3/TRBV12-4
abundance: many
d_gene: NA
CDR3aa: CASSLARDNEQFF
CDR3nt: TGTGCCAGCAGTTTAGCTAGGGACAATGAGCAGTTCTTC

j_gene: TRBJ2-1
v_gene: TRBV20-1
abundance: many
d_gene: NA
CDR3aa: CSARHPGLAPNEQFF
CDR3nt: TGCAGTGCTCGGCATCCGGGACTGGCGCCAAATGAGCAGTTCTTC